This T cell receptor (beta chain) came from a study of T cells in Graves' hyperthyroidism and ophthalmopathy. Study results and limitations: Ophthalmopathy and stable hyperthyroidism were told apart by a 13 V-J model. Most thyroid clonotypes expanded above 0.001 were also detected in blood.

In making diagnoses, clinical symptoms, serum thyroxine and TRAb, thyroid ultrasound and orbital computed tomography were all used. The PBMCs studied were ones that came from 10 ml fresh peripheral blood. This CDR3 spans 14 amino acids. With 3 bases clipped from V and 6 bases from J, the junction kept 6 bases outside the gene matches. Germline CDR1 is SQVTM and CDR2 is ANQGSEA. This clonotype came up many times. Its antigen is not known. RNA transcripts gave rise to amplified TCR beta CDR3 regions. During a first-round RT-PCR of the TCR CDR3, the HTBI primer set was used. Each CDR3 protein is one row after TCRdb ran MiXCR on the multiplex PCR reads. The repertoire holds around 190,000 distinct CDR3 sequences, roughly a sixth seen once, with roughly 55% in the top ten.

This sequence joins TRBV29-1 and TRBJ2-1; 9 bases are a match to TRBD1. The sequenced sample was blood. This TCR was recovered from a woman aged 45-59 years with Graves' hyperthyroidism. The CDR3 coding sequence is TGCAGCGTTGACCTAGTGACAGGGGGCAATGAGCAGTTCTTC. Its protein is CSVDLVTGGNEQFF.